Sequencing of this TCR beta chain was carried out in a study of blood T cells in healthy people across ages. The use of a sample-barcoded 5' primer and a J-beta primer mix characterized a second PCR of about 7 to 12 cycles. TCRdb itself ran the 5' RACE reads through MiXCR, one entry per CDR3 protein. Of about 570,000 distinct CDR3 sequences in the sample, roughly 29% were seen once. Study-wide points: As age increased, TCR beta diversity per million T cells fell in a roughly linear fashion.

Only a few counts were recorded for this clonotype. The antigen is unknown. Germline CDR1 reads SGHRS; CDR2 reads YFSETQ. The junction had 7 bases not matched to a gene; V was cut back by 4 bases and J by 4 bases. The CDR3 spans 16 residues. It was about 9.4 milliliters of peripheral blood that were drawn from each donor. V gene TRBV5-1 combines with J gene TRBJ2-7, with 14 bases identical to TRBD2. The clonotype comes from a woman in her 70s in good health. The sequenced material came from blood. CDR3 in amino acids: CASSPRTSGGPYEQYF. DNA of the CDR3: TGCGCCAGCAGCCCAAGGACTAGCGGGGGGCCATACGAGCAGTACTTC.